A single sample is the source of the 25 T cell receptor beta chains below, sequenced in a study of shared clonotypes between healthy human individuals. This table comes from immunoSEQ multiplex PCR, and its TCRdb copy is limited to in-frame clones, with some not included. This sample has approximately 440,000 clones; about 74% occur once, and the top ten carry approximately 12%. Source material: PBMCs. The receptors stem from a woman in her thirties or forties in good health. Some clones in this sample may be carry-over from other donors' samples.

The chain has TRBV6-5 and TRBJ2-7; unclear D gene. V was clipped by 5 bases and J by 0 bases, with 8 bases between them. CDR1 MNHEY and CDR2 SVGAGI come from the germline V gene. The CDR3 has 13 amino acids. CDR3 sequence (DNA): TGTGCCAGCAGTAAGGACGGCTCCTACGAGCAGTACTTC. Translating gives CASSKDGSYEQYF.

CDR3 DNA: TGTGCCAGCAGTTCTTTCCAGGCTTGGGCAGACTCCTACGAGCAGTACTTC. Its protein product is CASSSFQAWADSYEQYF. V is TRBV28 and J is TRBJ2-7; no reliable D call. CDR3 size: 17 residues. Trimming removed 4 bases from V and 0 bases from J, with 19 bases in between. Germline V gene data show CDR1 as MDHEN and CDR2 as SYDVKM.

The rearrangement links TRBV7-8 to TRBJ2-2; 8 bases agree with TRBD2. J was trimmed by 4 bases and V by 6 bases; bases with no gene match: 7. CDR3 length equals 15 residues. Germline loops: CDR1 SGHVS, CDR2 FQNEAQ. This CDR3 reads CASRVKREFTGELFF. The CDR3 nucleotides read TGTGCCAGCAGGGTTAAGCGGGAGTTCACCGGGGAGCTGTTTTTT.

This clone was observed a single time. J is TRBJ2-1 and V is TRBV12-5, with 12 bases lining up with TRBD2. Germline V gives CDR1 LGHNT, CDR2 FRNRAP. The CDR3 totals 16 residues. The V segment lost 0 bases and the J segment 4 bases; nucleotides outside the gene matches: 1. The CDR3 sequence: CASGLVLAGGYNEQFF. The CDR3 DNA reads TGTGCTAGTGGTTTGGTACTAGCGGGGGGTTACAATGAGCAGTTCTTC.

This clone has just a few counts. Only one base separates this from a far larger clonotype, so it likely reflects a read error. This CDR3 reads CAWSPGNSGNTTYF. The CDR3 DNA follows: TGTGCCTGGAGTCCGGGGAACTCTGGAAACACCACATATTTT. The J gene is TRBJ1-3, the V gene TRBV30; D is uncertain. Germline CDR1 is GTSNPN and CDR2 is SVGIG (reference sequence). The CDR3 is 14 residues long. The entire variable domain, with the rest obtained from reference TRBV30 and TRBJ1-3, is as follows: SQTIHQWPATLVQPVGSPLSLECTVEGTSNPNLYWYRQAAGRGLQLLFYSVGIGQISSEVPQNLSASRPQDRQFILSSKKLLLSDSGFYLCAWSPGNSGNTTYFGEGSWLTVV.

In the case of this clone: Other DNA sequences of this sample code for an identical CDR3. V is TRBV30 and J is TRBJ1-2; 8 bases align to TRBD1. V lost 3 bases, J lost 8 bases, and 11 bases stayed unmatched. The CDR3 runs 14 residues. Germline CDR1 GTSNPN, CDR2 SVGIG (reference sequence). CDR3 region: CAWRPKGQGGGYTF. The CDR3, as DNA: TGTGCCTGGAGACCAAAAGGACAGGGAGGAGGCTACACCTTC.

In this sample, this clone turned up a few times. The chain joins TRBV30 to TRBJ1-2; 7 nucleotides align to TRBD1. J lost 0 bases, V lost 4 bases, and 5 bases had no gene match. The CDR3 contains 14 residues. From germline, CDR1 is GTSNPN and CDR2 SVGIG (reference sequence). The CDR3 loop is CAWNRQGPNYGYTF. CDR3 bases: TGTGCCTGGAATAGACAGGGCCCTAACTATGGCTACACCTTC.

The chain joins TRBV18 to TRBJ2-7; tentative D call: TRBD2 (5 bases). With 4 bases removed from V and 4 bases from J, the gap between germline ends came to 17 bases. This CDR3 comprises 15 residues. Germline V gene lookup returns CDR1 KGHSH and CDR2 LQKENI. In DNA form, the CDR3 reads TGTGCCAGCTCACTCTCCGGGATGGGGAGTTACGAGCAGTACTTC. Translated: CASSLSGMGSYEQYF.

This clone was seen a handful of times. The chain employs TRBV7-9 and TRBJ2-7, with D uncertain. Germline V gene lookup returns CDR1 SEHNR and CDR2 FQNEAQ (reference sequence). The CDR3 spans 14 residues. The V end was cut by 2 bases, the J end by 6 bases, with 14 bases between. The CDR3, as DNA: TGTGCCAGCAGCTTATGGACGGGCCGGATCGAGCAGTACTTC. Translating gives CASSLWTGRIEQYF.

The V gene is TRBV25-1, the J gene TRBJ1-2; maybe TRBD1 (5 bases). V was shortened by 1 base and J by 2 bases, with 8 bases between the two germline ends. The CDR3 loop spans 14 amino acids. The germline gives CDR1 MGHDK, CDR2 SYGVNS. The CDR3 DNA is TGTGCCAGCAGTGAATGGGGCACAAACTATGGCTACACCTTC. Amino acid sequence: CASSEWGTNYGYTF.

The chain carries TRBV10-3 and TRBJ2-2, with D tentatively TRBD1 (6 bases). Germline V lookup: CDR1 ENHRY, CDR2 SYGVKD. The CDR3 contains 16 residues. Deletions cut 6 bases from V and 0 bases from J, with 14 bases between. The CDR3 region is CAIRPRTASNTGELFF. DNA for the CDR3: TGTGCCATCAGGCCCAGGACAGCTTCGAACACCGGGGAGCTGTTTTTT.

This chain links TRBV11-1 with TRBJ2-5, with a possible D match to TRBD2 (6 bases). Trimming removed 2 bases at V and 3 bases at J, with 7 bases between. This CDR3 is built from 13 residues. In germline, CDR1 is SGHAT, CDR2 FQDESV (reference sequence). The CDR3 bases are TGTGCCAGCAGCTTACGGAGGGAAGAGACCCAGTACTTC. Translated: CASSLRREETQYF.

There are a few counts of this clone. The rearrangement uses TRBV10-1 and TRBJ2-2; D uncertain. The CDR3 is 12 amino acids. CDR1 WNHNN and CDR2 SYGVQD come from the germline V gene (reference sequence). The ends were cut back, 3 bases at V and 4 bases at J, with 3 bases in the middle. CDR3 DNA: TGCGCCAGCAGTGACCCCACCGGGGAGCTGTTTTTT. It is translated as CASSDPTGELFF.

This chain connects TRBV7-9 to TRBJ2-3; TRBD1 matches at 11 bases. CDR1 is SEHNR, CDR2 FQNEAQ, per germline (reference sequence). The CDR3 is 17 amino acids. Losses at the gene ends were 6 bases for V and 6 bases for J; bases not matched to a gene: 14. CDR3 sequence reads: CASSSPPGQGVIDTQYF. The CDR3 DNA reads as TGTGCCAGCAGTTCGCCGCCGGGACAGGGGGTCATTGATACGCAGTATTTT.

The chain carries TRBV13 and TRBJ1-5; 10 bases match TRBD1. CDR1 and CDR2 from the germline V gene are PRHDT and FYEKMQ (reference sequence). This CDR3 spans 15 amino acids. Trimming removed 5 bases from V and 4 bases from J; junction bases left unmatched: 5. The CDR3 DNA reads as TGTGCCAGCAGCAAGGGACAGGGGAGGAATCAGCCCCAGCATTTT. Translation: CASSKGQGRNQPQHF.

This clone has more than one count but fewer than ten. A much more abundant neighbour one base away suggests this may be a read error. CDR3: CASSDFLGRSNIQCF. Here the CDR3 DNA reads TGTGCCAGCAGTGATTTTTTAGGCAGGAGTAACATTCAGTGCTTC. The rearrangement links TRBV6-1 to TRBJ2-4, with unresolved D. The CDR3 contains 15 residues. The germline V gene encodes CDR1 MNHNS and CDR2 SASEGT.

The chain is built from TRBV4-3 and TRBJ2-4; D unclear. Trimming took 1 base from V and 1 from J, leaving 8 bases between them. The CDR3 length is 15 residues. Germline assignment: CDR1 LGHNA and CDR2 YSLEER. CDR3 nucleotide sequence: TGCGCCAGCAGCCAAGGCCTCGTGGCCAAAAACATTCAGTACTTC. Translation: CASSQGLVAKNIQYF.

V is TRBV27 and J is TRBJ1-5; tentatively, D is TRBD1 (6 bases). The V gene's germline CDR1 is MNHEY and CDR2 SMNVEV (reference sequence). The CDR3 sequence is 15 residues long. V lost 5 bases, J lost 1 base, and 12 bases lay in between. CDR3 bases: TGTGCCAGCAGTCCCCAGGGACAAAGCAATCAGCCCCAGCATTTT. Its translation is CASSPQGQSNQPQHF.

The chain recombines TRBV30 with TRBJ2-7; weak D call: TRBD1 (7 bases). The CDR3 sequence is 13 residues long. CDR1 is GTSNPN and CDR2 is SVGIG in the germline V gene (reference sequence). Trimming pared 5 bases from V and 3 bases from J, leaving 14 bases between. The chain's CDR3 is CAWGRQGGYEQYF. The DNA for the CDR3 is TGTGCCTGGGGGAGACAGGGAGGCTACGAGCAGTACTTC.

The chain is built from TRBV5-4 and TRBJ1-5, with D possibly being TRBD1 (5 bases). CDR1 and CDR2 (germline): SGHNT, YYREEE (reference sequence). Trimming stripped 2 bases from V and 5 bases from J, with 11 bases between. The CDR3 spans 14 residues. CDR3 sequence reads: CASSLRGGDQPQHF. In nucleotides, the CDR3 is TGTGCCAGCAGCTTACGGGGCGGGGATCAGCCCCAGCATTTT.

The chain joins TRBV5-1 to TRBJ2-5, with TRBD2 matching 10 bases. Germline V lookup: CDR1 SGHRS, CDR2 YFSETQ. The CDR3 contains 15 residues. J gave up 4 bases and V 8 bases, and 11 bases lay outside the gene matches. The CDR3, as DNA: TGCGCCAGTAAACCTAGCGGGAGTTCGGCAGAGACCCAGTACTTC. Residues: CASKPSGSSAETQYF.

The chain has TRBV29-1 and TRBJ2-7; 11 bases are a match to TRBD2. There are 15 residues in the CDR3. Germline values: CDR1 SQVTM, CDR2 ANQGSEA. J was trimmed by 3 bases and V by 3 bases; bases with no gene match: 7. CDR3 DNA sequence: TGCAGCGTTGAGCTCTCTCTAGCGGGAGGCTACGAGCAGTACTTC. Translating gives CSVELSLAGGYEQYF.

CDR3 in DNA: TGTGCCTGGAGTGGTTGGGACCCTGTAAATGAGCAGTTCTTC. Encoded protein: CAWSGWDPVNEQFF. V usage is TRBV30 and J usage is TRBJ2-1; D could derive from TRBD1 or TRBD2 (5 bases each). This CDR3 comprises 14 residues. Germline values: CDR1 GTSNPN, CDR2 SVGIG (reference sequence). With 1 base removed from V and 7 bases from J, the gap between germline ends came to 14 bases.

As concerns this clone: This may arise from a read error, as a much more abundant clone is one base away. CDR3 sequence reads: CVSSKNSYGYTF. CDR3 in DNA: TGTGTCAGCAGCAAGAACAGCTATGGCTACACCTTC. The gene calls are TRBV7-2 and TRBJ1-2; no clear D. The CDR3 consists of 12 residues. Germline-derived CDR1 and CDR2 are SGHTA and FQGNSA.

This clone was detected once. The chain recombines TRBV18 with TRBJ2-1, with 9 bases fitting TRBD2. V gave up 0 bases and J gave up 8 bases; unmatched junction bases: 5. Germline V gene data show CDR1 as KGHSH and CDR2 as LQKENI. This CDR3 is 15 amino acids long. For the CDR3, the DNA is TGTGCCAGCTCACCACCGGGACTAGCTGGGGATGAGCAGTTCTTC. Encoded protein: CASSPPGLAGDEQFF.